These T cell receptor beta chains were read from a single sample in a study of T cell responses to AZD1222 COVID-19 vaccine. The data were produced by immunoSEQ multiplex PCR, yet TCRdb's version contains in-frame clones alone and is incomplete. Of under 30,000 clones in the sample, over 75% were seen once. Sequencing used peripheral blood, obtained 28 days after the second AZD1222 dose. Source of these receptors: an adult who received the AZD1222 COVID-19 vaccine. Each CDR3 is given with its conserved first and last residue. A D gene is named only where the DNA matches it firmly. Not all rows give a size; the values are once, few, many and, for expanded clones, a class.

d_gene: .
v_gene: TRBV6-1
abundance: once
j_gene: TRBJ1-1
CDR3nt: TGTGCCAGCAGTGAGGCCGGTGGTGCTTTCTTT
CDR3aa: CASSEAGGAFF

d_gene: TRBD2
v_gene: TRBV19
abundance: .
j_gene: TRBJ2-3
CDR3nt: TGTGCCAGTAGTACGGGACTAGCGGGAGGTCACACAGATACGCAGTATTTT
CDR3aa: CASSTGLAGGHTDTQYF

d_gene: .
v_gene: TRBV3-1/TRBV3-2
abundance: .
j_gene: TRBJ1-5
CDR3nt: TGTGCCAGCAGTCCAGGGGTTTTCGGCTATCAGCCCCAGCATTTT
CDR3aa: CASSPGVFGYQPQHF

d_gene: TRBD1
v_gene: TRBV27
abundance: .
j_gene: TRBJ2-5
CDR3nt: TGTGCCAGCAGACAGGGGAGAGAGACCCAGTACTTC
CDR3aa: CASRQGRETQYF

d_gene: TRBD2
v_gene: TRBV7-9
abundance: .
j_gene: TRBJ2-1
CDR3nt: TGTGCCAGCAGCCCCTGGACTAGCGGGAGGGTAGTCAATGAGCAGTTCTTC
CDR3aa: CASSPWTSGRVVNEQFF

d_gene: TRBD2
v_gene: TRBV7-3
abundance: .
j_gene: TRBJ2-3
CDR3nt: TGTGCCAGCAGCGTTGGGGAGGGGGATACGCAGTATTTT
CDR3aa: CASSVGEGDTQYF

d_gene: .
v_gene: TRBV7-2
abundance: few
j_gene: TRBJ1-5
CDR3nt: TGTGCCAGCACCTACGGGCAGGGATTAAATCAGCCCCAGCATTTT
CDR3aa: CASTYGQGLNQPQHF

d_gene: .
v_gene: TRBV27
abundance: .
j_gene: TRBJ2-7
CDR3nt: TGTGCCAGCAGTTTGAGTCTTCCCGCCTACGAGCAGTACTTC
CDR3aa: CASSLSLPAYEQYF

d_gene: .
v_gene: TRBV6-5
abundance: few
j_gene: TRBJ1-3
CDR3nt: TGTGCCAGCAGTTACTCTCGGTCCTCTGGAAACACCATATATTTT
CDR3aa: CASSYSRSSGNTIYF

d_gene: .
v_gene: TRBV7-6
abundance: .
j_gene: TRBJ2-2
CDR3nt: TGTGCCAGCAGCTTAGAACGCGGGGAGCTGTTTTTT
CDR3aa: CASSLERGELFF

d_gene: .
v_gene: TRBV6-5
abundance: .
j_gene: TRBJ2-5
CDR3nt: TGTGCCAGCAATTCCCCGGGGGAGCGAGAGACCCAGTACTTC
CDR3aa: CASNSPGERETQYF

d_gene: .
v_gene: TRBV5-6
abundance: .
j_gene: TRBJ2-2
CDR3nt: TGTGCCAGCAGCCCTAGGGGGAGGAACACCGGGGAGCTGTTTTTT
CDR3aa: CASSPRGRNTGELFF

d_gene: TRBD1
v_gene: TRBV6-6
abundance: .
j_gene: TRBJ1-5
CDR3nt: TGTGCCAGCAGTTACTCGACAGGGCACCAGCCCCAGCATTTT
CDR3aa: CASSYSTGHQPQHF

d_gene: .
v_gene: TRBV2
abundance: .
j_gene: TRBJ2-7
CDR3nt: TGTGCCAGCAGTTTTGCCCACGAGCAGTACTTC
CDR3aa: CASSFAHEQYF

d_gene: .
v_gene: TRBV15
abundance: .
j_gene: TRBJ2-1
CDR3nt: TGTGCCACCAGCAGAGATTTCGTCAGGGGGGCCGATGAGCAGTTCTTC
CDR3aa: CATSRDFVRGADEQFF

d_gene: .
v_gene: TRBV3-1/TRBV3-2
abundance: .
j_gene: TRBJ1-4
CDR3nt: TGTGCCAGCAGCCAACCCTTTGGGCCAGGAATCTCTACCTCAACTAATGAAAAACTGTTTTTT
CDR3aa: CASSQPFGPGISTSTNEKLFF

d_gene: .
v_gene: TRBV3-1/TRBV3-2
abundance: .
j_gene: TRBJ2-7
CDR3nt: TGTGCCAGCAGCTTCCGGGGATGCGAGCGGGTTACCTACGAGCAGTACTTC
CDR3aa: CASSFRGCERVTYEQYF

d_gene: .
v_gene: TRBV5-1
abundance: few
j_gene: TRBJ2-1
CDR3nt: TGCGCCAGCAGCTTCCTAGCGAGGGGGTCCTACAATGAGCAGTTCTTC
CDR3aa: CASSFLARGSYNEQFF

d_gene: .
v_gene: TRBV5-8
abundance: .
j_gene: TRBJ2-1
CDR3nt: TGTGCCAGCAGCGCCAAGGAGACTGAGGGGAATGAGCAGTTCTTC
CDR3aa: CASSAKETEGNEQFF

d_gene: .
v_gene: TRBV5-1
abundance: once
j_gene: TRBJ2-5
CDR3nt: TGCGCCAGCAGCTTGGGAGTCGGGGAGACCCAGTACTTC
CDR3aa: CASSLGVGETQYF

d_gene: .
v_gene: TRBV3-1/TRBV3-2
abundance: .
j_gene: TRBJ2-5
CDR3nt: TGTGCCAGCAGCCAAGAGGGGCAGGGCATAGAGACCCAGTACTTC
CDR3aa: CASSQEGQGIETQYF

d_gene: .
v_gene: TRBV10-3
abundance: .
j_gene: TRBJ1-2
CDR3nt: TGTGCCATCAGACCCGGGGACGGCGCTAACTATGGCTACACCTTC
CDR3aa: CAIRPGDGANYGYTF

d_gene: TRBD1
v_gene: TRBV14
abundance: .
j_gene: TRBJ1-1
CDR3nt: TGTGCCAGCAGCCTGATGACAGGGCTCACTGAAGCTTTCTTT
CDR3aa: CASSLMTGLTEAFF

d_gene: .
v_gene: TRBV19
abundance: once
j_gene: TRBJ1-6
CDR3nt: TGTGCCAGTACCATCAAGGGCCACTCCTATAATTCACCCCTCCACTTT
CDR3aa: CASTIKGHSYNSPLHF

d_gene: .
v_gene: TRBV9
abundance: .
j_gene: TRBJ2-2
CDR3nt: TGTGCCAGCAGCGGGTCCAGGAGGACGGGGGAGCTGTTTTTT
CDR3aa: CASSGSRRTGELFF

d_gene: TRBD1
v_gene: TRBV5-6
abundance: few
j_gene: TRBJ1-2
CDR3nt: TGTGCCAGCAGCCAGGGACAGGCTATCGGTGGCTACACCTTC
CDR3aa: CASSQGQAIGGYTF

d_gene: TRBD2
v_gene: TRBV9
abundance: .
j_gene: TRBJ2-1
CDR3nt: TGTGCCAGCAGCGTAGACAGGACTAGAAATGAGCAGTTCTTC
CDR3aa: CASSVDRTRNEQFF

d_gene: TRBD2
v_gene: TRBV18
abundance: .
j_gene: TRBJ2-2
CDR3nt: TGTGCCAGCTCACCTACTAGCGGGAGAAACACCGGGGAGCTGTTTTTT
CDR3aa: CASSPTSGRNTGELFF

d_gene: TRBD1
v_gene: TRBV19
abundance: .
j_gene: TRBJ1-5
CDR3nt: TGTGCCAGTAGTATAGCTAATACAGGGGGGAATCAGCCCCAGCATTTT
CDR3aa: CASSIANTGGNQPQHF

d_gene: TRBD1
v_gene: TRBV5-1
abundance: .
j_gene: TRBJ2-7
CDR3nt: TGCGCCAGCAGCTTGGGGGTGGGACAGACCTACGAGCAGTACTTC
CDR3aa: CASSLGVGQTYEQYF

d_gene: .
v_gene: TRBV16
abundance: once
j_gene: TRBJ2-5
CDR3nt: TGTGCCAGCAGCCAATCACAGGGAGGAGAGACCCAGTACTTC
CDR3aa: CASSQSQGGETQYF

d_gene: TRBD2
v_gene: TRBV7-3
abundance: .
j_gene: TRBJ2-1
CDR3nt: TGTGCCAGCAGCCCACGCCCGGTTACTAGCGGCCAGCCCAGCTCCTACAATGAGCAGTTCTTC
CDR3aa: CASSPRPVTSGQPSSYNEQFF

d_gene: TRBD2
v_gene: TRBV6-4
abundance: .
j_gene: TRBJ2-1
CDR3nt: TGTGCCAGCAGTGGAAAAGCGGGAGTTGGCAATGAGCAGTTCTTC
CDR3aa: CASSGKAGVGNEQFF

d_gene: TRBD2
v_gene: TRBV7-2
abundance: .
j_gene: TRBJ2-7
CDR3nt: TGTGCCAGCACCGGAGGGCGGGGGAGCTCCTACGAGCAGTACTTC
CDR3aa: CASTGGRGSSYEQYF

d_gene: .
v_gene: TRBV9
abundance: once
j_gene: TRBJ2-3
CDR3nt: TGTGCCAGCGGAAGTTCAACAGATACGCAGTATTTT
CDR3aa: CASGSSTDTQYF

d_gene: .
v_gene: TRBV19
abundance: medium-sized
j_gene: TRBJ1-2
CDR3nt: TGTGCCAGTAGTCCCTACCAGACAGCGGACCCCTATGGCTACACCTTC
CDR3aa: CASSPYQTADPYGYTF

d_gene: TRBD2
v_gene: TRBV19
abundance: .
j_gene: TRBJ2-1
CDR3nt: TGTGCCAGTAGTGTTTTAGCGGGAAATAACAATGAGCAGTTCTTC
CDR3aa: CASSVLAGNNNEQFF

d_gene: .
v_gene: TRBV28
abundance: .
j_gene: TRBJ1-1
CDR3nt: TGTGCCAGCACCTCGAACGGGGGGCTGAACACTGAAGCTTTCTTT
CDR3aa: CASTSNGGLNTEAFF

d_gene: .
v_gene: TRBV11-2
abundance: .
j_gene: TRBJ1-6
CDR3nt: TGTGCCAGCAGCTTAGCGGGGGGAGATTCACCCCTCCACTTT
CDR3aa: CASSLAGGDSPLHF

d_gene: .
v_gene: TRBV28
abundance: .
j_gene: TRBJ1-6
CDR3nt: TGTGCCAGCACCGGAGGCATTAACTCCTATAATTCACCCCTCCACTTT
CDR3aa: CASTGGINSYNSPLHF

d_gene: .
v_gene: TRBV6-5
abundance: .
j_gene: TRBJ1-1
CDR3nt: TGTGCCAGCAGTTACTCGAAGAACACTGAAGCTTTCTTT
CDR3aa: CASSYSKNTEAFF

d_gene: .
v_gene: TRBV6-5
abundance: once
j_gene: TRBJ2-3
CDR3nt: TGTGCCAGCGCGGCCTATGCAGATACGCAGTATTTT
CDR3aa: CASAAYADTQYF

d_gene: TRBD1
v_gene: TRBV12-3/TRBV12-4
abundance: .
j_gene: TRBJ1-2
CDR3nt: TGTGCCAGCAGGATACAGGGGTCTAATGGCTACACCTTC
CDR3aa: CASRIQGSNGYTF

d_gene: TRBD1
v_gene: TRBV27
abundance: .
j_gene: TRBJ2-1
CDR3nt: TGTGCCAGCAGTGGACAGGGGGCGGAGAATGAGCAGTTCTTC
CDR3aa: CASSGQGAENEQFF

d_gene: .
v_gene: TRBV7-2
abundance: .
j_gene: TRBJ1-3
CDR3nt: TGTGCCAGCAGAGGGGACATTCCTGGAAACACCATATATTTT
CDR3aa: CASRGDIPGNTIYF

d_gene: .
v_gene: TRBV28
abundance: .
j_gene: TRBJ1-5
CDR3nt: TGTGCCAGCGGGGGTTACAGCAATCAGCCCCAGCATTTT
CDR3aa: CASGGYSNQPQHF

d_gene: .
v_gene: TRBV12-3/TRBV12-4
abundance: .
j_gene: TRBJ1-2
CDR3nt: TGTGCCAGCAGTTTCTCGACAGGTGGCTACACCTTC
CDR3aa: CASSFSTGGYTF

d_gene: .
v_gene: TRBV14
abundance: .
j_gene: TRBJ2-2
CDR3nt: TGTGCCAGCAGCCAAGTTAGGATCGGGGAGCTGTTTTTT
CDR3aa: CASSQVRIGELFF

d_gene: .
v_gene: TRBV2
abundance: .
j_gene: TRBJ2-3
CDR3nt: TGTGCCAGCAGCCTACTGACAGGCATAGGAGATACGCAGTATTTT
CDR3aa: CASSLLTGIGDTQYF

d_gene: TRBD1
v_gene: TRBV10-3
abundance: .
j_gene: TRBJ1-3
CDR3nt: TGTGCCATCAGCCGGGACAGGGTGCTCTCTGGAAACACCATATATTTT
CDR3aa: CAISRDRVLSGNTIYF

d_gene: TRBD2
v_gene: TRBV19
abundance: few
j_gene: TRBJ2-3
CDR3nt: TGTGCCAGTAGTACGGCCACAGCGGGATACACAGATACGCAGTATTTT
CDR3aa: CASSTATAGYTDTQYF

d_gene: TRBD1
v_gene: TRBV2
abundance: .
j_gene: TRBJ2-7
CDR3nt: TGTGCCAGCAGACCCCAGACAGGGGGGTACGAGGAGCAGTACTTC
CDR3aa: CASRPQTGGYEEQYF

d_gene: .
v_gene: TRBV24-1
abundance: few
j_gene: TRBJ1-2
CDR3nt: TGTGCCACCAGTGGCTCTGGGATTAACTATGGCTACACCTTC
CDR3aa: CATSGSGINYGYTF

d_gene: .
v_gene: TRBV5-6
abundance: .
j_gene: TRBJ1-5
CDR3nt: TGTGCCAGCTCCAGGGGTGGACAGCCCCAGCATTTT
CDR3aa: CASSRGGQPQHF

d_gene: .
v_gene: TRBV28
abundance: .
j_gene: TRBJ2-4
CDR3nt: TGTGCCAGCAGTCCTCCTTCGGTAGCCAAAAACATTCAGTACTTC
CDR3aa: CASSPPSVAKNIQYF

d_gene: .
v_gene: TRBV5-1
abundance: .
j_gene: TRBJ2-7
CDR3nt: TGCGCCAGCAGCAGGCTAGCAGTGGGTTCCGAGCAGTACTTC
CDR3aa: CASSRLAVGSEQYF

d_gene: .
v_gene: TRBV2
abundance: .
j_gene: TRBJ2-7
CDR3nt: TGTGCCAGCAGTGAACAGCCCTACGAGCAGTACTTC
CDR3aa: CASSEQPYEQYF

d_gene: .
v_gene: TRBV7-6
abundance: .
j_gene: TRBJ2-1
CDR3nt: TGTGCCAGCAGCCCCTTGTCTGCGGGTTCCTACAATGAGCAGTTCTTC
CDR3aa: CASSPLSAGSYNEQFF

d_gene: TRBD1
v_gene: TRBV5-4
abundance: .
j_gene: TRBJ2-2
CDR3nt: TGTGCCAGCAGTCGGGACAGGAGTAACACCGGGGAGCTGTTTTTT
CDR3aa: CASSRDRSNTGELFF

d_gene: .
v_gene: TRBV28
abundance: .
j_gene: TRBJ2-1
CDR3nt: TGTGCCAGCACCCCTTCCTCGAGCTCCTACAATGAGCAGTTCTTC
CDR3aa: CASTPSSSSYNEQFF